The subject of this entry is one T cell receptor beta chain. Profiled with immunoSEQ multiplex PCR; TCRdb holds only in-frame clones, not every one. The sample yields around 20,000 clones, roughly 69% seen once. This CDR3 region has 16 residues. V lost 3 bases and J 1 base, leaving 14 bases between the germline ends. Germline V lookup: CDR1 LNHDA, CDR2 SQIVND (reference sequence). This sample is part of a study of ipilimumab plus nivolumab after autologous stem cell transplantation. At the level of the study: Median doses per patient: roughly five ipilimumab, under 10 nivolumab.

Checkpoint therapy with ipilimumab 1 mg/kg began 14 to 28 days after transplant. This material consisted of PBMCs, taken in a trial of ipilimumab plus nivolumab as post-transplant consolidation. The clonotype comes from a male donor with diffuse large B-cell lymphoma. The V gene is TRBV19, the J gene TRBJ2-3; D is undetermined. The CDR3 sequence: CASSIGQNAGTDTQYF. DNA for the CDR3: TGTGCCAGTAGTATCGGGCAAAACGCTGGCACAGATACGCAGTATTTT.